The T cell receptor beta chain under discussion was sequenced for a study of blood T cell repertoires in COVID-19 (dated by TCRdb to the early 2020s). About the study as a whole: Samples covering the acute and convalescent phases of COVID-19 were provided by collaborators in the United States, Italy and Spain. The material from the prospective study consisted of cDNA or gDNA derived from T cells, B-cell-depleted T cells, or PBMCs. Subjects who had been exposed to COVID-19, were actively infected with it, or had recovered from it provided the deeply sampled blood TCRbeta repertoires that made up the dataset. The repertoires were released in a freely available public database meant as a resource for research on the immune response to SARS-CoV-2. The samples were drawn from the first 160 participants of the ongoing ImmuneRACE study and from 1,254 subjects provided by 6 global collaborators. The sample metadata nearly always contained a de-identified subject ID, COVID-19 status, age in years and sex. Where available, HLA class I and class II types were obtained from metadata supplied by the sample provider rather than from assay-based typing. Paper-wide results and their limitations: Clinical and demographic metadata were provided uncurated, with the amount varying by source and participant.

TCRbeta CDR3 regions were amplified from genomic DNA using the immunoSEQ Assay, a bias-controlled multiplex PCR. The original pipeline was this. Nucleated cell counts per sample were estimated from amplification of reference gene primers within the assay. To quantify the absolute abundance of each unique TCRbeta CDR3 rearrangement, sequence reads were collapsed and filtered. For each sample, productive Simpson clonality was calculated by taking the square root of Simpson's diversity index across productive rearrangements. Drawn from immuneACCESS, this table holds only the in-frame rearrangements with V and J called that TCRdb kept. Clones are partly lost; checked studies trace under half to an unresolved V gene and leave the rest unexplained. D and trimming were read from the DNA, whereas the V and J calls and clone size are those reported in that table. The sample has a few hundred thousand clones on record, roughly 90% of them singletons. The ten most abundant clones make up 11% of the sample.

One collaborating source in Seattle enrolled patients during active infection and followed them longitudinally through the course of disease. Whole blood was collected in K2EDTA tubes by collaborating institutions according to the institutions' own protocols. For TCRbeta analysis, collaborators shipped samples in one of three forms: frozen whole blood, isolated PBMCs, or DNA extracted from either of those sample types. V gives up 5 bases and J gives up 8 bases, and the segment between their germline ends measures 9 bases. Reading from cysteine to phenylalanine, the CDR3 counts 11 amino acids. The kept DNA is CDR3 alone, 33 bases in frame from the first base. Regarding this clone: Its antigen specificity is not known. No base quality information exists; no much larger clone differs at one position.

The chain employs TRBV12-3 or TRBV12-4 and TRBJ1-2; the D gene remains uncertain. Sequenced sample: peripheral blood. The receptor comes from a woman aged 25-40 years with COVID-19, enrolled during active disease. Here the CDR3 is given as CASSPARGYTF. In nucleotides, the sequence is TGTGCCAGCAGTCCTGCCCGGGGCTACACCTTC.